The clone carrying this TCR beta chain was counted many times. Constant-region reverse primers amplified full-length variable regions, followed by semi-nested Nested Universal Primer A PCR. TCRdb ran MiXCR on the 5' RACE reads and lists one entry per CDR3 protein. The table includes about 40,000 distinct CDR3 sequences, under 20% detected once. The CDR3 runs to 14 residues. V was pared by 5 bases and J by 5 bases, with 16 bases between. Germline CDR1 is SEHNR and CDR2 is FQNEAQ (reference sequence). This TCR was sampled from a female donor with breast cancer. The chain employs TRBV7-9 and TRBJ2-7, with D perhaps matching TRBD1 or TRBD2 (6 bases each). The sequencing sample was made of naive CD4+ T cells sorted from a lymph node. Stated subset: naive CD4+ T cells, CD4+CD45RA+CD25-. CDR3 residues: CASSPSGAQHEQYF. CDR3 coding DNA: TGTGCCAGCAGCCCCTCGGGGGCCCAACACGAGCAGTACTTC.